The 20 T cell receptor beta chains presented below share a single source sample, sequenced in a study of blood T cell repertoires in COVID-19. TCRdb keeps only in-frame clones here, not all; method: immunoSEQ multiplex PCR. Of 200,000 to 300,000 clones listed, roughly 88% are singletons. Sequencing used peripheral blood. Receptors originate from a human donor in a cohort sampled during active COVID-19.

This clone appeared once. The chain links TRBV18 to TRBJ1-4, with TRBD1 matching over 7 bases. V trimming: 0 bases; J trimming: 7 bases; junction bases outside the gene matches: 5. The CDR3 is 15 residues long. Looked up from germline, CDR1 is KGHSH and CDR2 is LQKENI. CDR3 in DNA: TGTGCCAGCTCACCACCGGACAGGCTTGGTGAAAAACTGTTTTTT. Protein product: CASSPPDRLGEKLFF.

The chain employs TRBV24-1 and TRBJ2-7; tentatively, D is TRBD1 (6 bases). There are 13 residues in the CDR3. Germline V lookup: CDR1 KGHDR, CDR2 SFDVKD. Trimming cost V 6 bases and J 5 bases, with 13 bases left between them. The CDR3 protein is CATSLTTGNEQYF. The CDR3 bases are TGTGCCACCAGTCTCACGACAGGTAACGAGCAGTACTTC.

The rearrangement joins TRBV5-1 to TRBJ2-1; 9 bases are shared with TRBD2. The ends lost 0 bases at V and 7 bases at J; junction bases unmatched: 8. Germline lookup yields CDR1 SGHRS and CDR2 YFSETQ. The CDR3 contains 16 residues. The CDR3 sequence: CASSLAVSSGRNEQFF. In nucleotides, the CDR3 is TGCGCCAGCAGCTTGGCCGTGAGTAGCGGGAGAAATGAGCAGTTCTTC.

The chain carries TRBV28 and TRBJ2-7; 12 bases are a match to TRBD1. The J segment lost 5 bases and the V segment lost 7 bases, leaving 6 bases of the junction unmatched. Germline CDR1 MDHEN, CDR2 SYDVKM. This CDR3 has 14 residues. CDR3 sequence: CASTPGTGGNEQYF. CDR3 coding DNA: TGTGCCAGCACCCCCGGGACAGGGGGCAACGAGCAGTACTTC.

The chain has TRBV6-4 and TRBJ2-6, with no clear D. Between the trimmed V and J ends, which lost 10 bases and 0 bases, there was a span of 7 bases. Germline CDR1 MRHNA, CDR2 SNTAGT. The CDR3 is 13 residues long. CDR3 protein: CATRSSGANVLTF. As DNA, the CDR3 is TGTGCCACCCGTAGCTCTGGGGCCAACGTCCTGACTTTC.

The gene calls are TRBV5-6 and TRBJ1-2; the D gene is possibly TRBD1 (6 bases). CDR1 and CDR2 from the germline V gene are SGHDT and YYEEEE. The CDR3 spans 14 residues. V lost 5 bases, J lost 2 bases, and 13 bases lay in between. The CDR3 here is CASRMLGQNYGYTF. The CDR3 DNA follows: TGTGCCAGCAGGATGCTAGGACAGAACTATGGCTACACCTTC.

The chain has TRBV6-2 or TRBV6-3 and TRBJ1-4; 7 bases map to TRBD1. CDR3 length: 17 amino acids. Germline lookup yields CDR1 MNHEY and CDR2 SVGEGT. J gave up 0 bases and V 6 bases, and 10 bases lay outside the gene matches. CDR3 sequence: CASSFDRDASTNEKLFF. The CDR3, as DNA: TGTGCCAGCAGCTTCGACAGGGACGCTTCAACTAATGAAAAACTGTTTTTT.

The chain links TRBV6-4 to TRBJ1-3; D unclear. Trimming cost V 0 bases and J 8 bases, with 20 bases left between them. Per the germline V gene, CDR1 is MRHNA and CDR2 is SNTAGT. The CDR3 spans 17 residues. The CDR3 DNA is TGTGCCAGCAGTGACTCGCCTCTTTCCCCTAGACGGGACACCATATATTTT. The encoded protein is CASSDSPLSPRRDTIYF.

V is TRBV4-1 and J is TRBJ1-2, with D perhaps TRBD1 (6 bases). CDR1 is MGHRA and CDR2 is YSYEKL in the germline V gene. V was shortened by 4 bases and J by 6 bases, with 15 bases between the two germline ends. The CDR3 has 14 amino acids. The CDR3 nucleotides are TGCGCCAGCAGCCCATACTACAGGGCAAATGGCTACACCTTC. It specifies CASSPYYRANGYTF.

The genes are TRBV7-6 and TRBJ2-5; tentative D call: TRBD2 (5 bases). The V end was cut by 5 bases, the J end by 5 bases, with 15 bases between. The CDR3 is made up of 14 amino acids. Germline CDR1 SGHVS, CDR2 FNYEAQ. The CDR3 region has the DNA TGTGCCAGCAGCGAACGGACTCCGGGGGAGACCCAGTACTTC. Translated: CASSERTPGETQYF.

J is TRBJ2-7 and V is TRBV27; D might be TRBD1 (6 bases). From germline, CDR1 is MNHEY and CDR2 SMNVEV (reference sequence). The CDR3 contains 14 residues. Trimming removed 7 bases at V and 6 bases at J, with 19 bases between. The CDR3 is CASTSPSRGPEQYF. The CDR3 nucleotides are TGTGCCAGCACCTCTCCCTCCAGGGGACCCGAGCAGTACTTC.

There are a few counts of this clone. The CDR3 protein is CASSQDPSIGDYGYTF. The CDR3 region has the DNA TGTGCCAGCAGCCAAGATCCCTCAATCGGGGACTATGGCTACACCTTC. This chain links TRBV3-1 (or the pseudogene TRBV3-2) with TRBJ1-2, with unresolved D. The CDR3 is made up of 16 amino acids. V shed 0 bases and J shed 3 bases, with 14 bases lying between them. CDR1 and CDR2 (germline): LGHDT, YNNKEL (reference sequence).

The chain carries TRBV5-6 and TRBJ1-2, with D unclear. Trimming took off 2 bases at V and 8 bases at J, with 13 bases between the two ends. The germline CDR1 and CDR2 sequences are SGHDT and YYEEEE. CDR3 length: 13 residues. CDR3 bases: TGTGCCAGCAGCTTACCGCACGAGCGCGGCTACACCTTC. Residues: CASSLPHERGYTF.

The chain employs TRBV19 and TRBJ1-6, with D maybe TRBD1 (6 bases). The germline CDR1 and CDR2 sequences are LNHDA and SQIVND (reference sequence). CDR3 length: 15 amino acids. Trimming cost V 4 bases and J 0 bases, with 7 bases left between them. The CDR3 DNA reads TGTGCCAGTAGTACGACAGGCTCCTATAATTCACCCCTCCACTTT. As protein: CASSTTGSYNSPLHF.

CDR3 nucleotide sequence: TGTGCCAGCTCACCTGTCGACAGGGTAGACGGCTACACCTTC. Amino acid sequence: CASSPVDRVDGYTF. The chain combines TRBV18 with TRBJ1-2; 7 nucleotides line up with TRBD1. The germline CDR1 and CDR2 sequences are KGHSH and LQKENI. The CDR3 spans 14 residues. Trimming took 3 bases from V and 8 from J; bases not matched to a gene: 9.

The CDR3 sequence is CASSLLAAANYGYTF. The CDR3 DNA follows: TGTGCCAGCAGCTTACTGGCGGCAGCTAACTATGGCTACACCTTC. The chain combines TRBV7-6 with TRBJ1-2; D gene unclear. Germline loops: CDR1 SGHVS, CDR2 FNYEAQ. Trimming left V 2 bases short and J 0 bases short, with 10 bases between. This CDR3 has 15 residues.

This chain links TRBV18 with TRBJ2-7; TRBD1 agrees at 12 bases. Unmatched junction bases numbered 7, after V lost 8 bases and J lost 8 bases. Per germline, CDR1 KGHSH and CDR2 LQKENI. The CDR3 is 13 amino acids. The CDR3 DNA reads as TGTGCCAGCCAGCAGGGACAGGGGGCGAAGCAGTACTTC. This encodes CASQQGQGAKQYF. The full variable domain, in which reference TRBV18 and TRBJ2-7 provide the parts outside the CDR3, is NAGVMQNPRHLVRRRGQEARLRCSPMKGHSHVYWYRQLPEEGLKFMVYLQKENIIDESGMPKERFSAEFPKEGPSILRIQQVVRGDSAAYFCASQQGQGAKQYFGPGTRLTVT.

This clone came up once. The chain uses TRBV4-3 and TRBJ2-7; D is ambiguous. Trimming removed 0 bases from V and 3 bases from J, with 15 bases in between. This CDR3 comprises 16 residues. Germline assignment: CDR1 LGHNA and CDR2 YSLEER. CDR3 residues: CASSQDWVGRHYEQYF. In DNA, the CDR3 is TGCGCCAGCAGCCAAGATTGGGTTGGCAGGCACTACGAGCAGTACTTC.

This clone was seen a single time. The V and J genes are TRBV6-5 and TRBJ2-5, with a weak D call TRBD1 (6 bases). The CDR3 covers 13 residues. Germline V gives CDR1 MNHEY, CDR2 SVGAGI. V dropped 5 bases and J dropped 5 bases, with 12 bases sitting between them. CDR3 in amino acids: CASSLPGVETQYF. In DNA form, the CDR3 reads TGTGCCAGCAGTCTACCAGGGGTGGAGACCCAGTACTTC.

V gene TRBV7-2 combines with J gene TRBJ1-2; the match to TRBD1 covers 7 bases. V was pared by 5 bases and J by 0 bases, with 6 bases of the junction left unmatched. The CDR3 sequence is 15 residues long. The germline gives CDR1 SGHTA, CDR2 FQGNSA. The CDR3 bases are TGTGCCAGCAGCGGTGACAGGGTGTCTAACTATGGCTACACCTTC. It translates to CASSGDRVSNYGYTF.